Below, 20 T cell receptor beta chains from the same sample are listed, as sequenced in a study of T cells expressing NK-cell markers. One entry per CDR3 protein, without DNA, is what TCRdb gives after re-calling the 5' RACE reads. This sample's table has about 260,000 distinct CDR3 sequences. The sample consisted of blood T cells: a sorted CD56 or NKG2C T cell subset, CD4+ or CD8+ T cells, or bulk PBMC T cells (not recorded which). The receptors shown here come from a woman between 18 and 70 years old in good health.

CDR3 residues: CSASTTGLAGGRTGELFF. This sequence joins TRBV20-1 and TRBJ2-2; the TCRdb call, TRBD2, lacks DNA for checking. Germline-derived CDR1 and CDR2 are DFQATT and SNEGSKA (reference sequence). This CDR3 contains 18 residues.

The CDR3 sequence is CASSQRSSAYYNEQFF. V and J are TRBV3-1 and TRBJ2-1. The CDR3 covers 16 residues. CDR1 LGHDT and CDR2 YNNKEL come from the germline V gene (reference sequence).

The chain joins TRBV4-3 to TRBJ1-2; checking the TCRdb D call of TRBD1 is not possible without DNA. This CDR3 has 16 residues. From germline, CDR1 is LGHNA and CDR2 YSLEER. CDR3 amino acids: CASSHLRDRGSYGYTF.

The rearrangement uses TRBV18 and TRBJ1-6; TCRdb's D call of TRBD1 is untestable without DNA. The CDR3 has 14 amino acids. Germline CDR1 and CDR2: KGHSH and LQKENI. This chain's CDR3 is CASSKDRANSPLHF.

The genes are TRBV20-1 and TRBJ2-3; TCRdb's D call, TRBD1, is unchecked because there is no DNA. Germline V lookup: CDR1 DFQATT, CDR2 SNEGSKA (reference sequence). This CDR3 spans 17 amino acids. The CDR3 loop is CSARDYLRAGSTDTQYF.

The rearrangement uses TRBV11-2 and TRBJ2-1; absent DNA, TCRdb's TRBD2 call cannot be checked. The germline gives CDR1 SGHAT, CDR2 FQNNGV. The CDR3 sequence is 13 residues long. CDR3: CASSRGEDLPRFF.

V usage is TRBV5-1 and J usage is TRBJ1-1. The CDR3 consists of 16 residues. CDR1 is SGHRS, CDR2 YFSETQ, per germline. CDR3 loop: CASSPRTARVYTEAFF.

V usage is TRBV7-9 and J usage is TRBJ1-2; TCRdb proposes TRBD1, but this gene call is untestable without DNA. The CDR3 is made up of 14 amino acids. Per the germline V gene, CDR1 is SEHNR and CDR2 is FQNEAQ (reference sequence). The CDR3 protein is CASSPVTESNGYTF.

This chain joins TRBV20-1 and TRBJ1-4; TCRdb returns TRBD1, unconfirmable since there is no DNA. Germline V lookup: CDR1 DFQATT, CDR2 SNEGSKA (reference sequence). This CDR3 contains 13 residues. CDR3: CSARSQGNEKLFF.

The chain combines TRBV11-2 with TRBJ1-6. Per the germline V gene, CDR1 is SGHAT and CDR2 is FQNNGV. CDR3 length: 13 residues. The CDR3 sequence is CASSSHSNSPLHF.

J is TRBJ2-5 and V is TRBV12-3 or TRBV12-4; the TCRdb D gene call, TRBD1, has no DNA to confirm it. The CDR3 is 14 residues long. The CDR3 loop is CASRGGFYQETQYF.

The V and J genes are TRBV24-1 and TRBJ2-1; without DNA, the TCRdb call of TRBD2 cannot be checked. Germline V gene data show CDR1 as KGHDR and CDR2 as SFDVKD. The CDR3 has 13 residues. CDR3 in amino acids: CATSDPRGDEQFF.

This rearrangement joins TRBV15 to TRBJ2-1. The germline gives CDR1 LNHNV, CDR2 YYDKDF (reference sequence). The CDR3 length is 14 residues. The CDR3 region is CATSRGGFYNEQFF.

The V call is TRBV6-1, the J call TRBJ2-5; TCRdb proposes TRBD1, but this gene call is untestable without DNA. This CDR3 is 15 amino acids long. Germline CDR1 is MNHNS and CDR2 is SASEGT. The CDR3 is CASRTTRGKKETQYF.

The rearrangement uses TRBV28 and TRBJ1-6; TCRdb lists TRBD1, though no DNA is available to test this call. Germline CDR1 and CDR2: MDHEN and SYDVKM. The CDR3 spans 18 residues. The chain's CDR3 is CASSPAGQDLYSNSPLHF.

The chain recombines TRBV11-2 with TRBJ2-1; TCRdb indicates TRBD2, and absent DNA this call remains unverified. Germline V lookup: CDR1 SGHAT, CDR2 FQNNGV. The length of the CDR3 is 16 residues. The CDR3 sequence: CASSPTGLAGDNEQFF.

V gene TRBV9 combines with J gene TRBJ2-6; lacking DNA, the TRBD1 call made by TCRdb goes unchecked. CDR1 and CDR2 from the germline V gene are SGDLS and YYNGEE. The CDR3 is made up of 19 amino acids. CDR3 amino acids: CASSVGPGGKTSGANVLTF.

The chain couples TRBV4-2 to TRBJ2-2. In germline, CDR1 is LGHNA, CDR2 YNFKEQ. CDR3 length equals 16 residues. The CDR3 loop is CASSQDLGLRTGELFF.

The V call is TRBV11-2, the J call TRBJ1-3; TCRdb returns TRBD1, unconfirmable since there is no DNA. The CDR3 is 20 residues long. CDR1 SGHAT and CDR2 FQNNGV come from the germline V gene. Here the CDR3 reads CASSLIFGQDRGRPGNTIYF.

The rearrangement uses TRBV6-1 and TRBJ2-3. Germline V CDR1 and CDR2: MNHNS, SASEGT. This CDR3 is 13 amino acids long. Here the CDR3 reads CASKYGITDTQYF.